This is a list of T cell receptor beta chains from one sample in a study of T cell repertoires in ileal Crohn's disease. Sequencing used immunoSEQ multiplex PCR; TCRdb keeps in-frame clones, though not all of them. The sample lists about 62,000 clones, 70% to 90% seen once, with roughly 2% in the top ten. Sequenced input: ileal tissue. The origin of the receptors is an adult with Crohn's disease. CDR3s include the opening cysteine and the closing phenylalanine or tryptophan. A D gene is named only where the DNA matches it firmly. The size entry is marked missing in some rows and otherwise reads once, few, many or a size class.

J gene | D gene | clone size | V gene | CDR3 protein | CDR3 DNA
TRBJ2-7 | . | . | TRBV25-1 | CASRDWAEEQYF | TGTGCCAGCAGGGACTGGGCGGAGGAGCAGTACTTC
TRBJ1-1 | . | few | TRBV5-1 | CASSYDGRGTEAFF | TGCGCCAGCAGCTACGACGGTCGGGGCACTGAAGCTTTCTTT
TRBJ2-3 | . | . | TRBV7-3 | CASSLRGESVTDTQYF | TGTGCCAGCAGCTTAAGGGGGGAATCAGTCACAGATACGCAGTATTTT
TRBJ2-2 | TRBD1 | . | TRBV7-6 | CASSLEGQGPGELFF | TGTGCCAGCAGCCTAGAGGGACAGGGCCCCGGGGAGCTGTTTTTT
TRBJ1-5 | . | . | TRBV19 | CASRDTGLQPNQPQHF | TGTGCCAGTAGAGATACCGGACTCCAACCGAATCAGCCCCAGCATTTT
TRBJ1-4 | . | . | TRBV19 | CASSPGQLTTNEKLFF | TGTGCCAGTAGCCCCGGACAGTTAACAACTAATGAAAAACTGTTTTTT
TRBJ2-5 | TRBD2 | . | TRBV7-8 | CASSLLAGGPGETQYF | TGTGCCAGCAGCTTACTAGCGGGAGGGCCTGGGGAGACCCAGTACTTC
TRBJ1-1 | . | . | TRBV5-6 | CASSLSPPVSFDTEAFF | TGTGCCAGCAGCTTGAGCCCCCCGGTGTCGTTTGACACTGAAGCTTTCTTT
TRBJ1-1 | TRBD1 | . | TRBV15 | CATLGQGRTEAFF | TGTGCCACACTGGGACAGGGAAGGACTGAAGCTTTCTTT
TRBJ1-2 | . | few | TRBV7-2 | CASSFNPDSRYGYTF | TGTGCCAGCAGCTTCAACCCGGACAGTCGCTATGGCTACACCTTC
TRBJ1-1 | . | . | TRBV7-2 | CASSSHPSMNTEAFF | TGTGCCAGCAGCTCCCACCCGAGTATGAATACTGAAGCTTTCTTT
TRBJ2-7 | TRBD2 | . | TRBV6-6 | CASKSTSGSYEQYF | TGTGCCAGCAAATCTACTAGCGGGAGTTACGAGCAGTACTTC
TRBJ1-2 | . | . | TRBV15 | CATSRGRGGSYGYTF | TGTGCCACCAGCAGAGGGAGGGGAGGGAGCTATGGCTACACCTTC
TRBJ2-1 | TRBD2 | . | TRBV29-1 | CSVGLLAGGQAQFF | TGCAGCGTTGGTTTACTAGCGGGGGGGCAAGCGCAGTTCTTC
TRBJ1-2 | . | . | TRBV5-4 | CASSLATSYGYTF | TGTGCCAGCAGCCTTGCCACCAGCTATGGCTACACCTTC
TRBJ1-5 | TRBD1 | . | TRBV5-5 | CASSLVARDRNQPQHF | TGTGCCAGCAGCTTGGTTGCCCGGGACAGGAATCAGCCCCAGCATTTT
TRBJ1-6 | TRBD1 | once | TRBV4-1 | CASSQGGQYNSPLHF | TGCGCCAGCAGCCAGGGGGGACAGTATAATTCACCCCTCCACTTT
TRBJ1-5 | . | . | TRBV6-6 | CASSTPGWQPQHF | TGTGCCAGCAGTACACCGGGATGGCAGCCCCAGCATTTT
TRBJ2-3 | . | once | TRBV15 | CATSSGVTQYF | TGTGCCACCAGCAGCGGGGTTACGCAGTATTTT
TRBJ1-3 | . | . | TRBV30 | CAWSDRGESRANTIYF | TGTGCCTGGAGTGATCGGGGGGAGTCCAGGGCCAACACCATATATTTT
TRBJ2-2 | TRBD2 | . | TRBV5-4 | CASSSFSGGKTGELFF | TGTGCCAGCAGCTCCTTTAGCGGGGGAAAGACCGGGGAGCTGTTTTTT
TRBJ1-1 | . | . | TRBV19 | CASSRGTMNTEAFF | TGTGCCAGTAGCAGAGGGACTATGAACACTGAAGCTTTCTTT
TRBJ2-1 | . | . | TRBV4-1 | CASSQASGTRNEQFF | TGCGCCAGCAGCCAAGCCTCCGGGACTCGCAATGAGCAGTTCTTC
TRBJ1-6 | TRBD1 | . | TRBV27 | CASSLEGGVRSYNSPLHF | TGTGCCAGCAGTTTAGAAGGGGGCGTGAGGTCCTATAATTCACCCCTCCACTTT
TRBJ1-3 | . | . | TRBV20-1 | CSAPIGDTIYF | TGCAGTGCCCCAATCGGGGACACCATATATTTT
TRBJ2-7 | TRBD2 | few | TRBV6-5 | CASSYSSGGEQYF | TGTGCCAGCAGTTACTCGAGCGGGGGAGAGCAGTACTTC
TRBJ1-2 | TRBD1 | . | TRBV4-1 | CASSQFQGGYGYTF | TGCGCCAGCAGCCAATTTCAGGGGGGCTATGGCTACACCTTC
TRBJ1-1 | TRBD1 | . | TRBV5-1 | CASSLVPRGLSRGTEAFF | TGCGCCAGCAGCTTGGTACCCAGGGGGCTATCAAGAGGCACTGAAGCTTTCTTT
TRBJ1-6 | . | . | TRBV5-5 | CASESGVSSYNSPLHF | TGTGCCAGCGAAAGCGGGGTGAGCTCCTATAATTCACCCCTCCACTTT
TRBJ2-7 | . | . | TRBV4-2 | CASSQEDRLYEQYF | TGTGCCAGCAGCCAAGAAGATCGACTATACGAGCAGTACTTC
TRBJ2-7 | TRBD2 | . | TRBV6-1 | CASRPSGRVFYEQYF | TGTGCCAGCAGGCCCAGCGGGAGGGTGTTTTACGAGCAGTACTTC
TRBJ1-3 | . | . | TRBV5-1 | CASSFSPLESSGNTIYF | TGCGCCAGCAGCTTTAGCCCCCTCGAGAGCTCTGGAAACACCATATATTTT
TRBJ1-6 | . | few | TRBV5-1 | CASSPHGQPGASPLHF | TGCGCCAGCAGCCCACACGGACAGCCCGGAGCCTCACCCCTCCACTTT
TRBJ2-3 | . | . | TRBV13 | CASSLYLSTDTQYF | TGTGCCAGCAGCTTATATCTGAGCACAGATACGCAGTATTTT
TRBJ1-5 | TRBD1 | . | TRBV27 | CASSKRTGRVGQPQHF | TGTGCCAGCAGTAAGAGGACAGGGAGGGTCGGGCAGCCCCAGCATTTT
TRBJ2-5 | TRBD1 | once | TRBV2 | CASKDRAGTQYF | TGTGCCAGCAAGGACAGGGCCGGGACCCAGTACTTC
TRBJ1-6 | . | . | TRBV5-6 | CASSLLGAYNSPLHF | TGTGCCAGCAGCTTGTTAGGAGCCTATAATTCACCCCTCCACTTT
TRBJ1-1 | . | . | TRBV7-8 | CASSLAQSNTEAFF | TGTGCCAGCAGCTTAGCCCAGTCGAACACTGAAGCTTTCTTT
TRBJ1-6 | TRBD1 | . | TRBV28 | CASIEDRGRSPLHF | TGTGCCAGCATCGAGGACAGGGGACGGTCACCCCTCCACTTT
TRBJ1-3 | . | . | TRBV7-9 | CATQVQSSGNTIYF | TGTGCCACCCAGGTGCAGAGCTCTGGAAACACCATATATTTT
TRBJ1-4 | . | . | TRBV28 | CASSLELPGVRGTNEKLFF | TGTGCCAGCAGTTTAGAACTACCGGGAGTCCGGGGAACTAATGAAAAACTGTTTTTT
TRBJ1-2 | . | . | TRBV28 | CASSQINYGYTF | TGTGCCAGCAGTCAGATTAACTATGGCTACACCTTC
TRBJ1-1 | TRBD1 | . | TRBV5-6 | CASSFEWTGGGTEAFF | TGTGCCAGCAGCTTCGAATGGACAGGGGGTGGGACTGAAGCTTTCTTT
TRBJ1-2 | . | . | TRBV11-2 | CASSPHWGGSYGYTF | TGTGCCAGCAGCCCCCATTGGGGGGGGTCATATGGCTACACCTTC